A single sample is the source of the 6 T cell receptor beta chains below, sequenced in a study of CD8+CD57+ T cells in acquired aplastic anemia. All sequencing subjects had displayed CD8+CD57+ cell expansion on flow cytometry. Profiles of TCR beta VDJ and CDR3 were generated from a genomic DNA template. TCRdb passed the reads through MiXCR, listing each CDR3 protein once. The sample consists of around 250,000 distinct CDR3 sequences, roughly 80% of them appearing once. The sample consisted of sorted CD4+, CD8+, or CD8+CD57+ T cells (not recorded which) from PBMCs. These receptors all stem from a human donor with aplastic anemia.

In regard to this clonotype: A junction boundary mismatches the germline segment, possibly from a read error. This chain connects TRBV7-7 to TRBJ2-3; D is undetermined. CDR1 and CDR2 from the germline V gene are SSHAT and FNYEAQ (reference sequence). The CDR3 loop spans 14 amino acids. The chain's CDR3 is CASSLAPRNDQFYF. As DNA, the CDR3 is TGTGCTAGCAGCTTAGCCCCGAGGAATGATCAGTTCTACTTT.

The chain uses TRBV5-4 and TRBJ1-5; D not certain. The germline CDR1 and CDR2 sequences are SGHNT and YYREEE (reference sequence). This CDR3 contains 14 residues. The ends were cut back, 4 bases at V and 0 bases at J, with 8 bases in the middle. In DNA form, the CDR3 reads TGTGCCAGCAGCCCCTCGACTAGCAATCAGCCCCAGCATTTT. Protein sequence: CASSPSTSNQPQHF.

Worth noting for this clonotype: The CDR3 ends on some other residue instead of the conserved phenylalanine or tryptophan, so this is likely a read error. The V gene is TRBV7-3, the J gene TRBJ1-2; D remains unclear. CDR3 length equals 13 residues. Trimming cost V 5 bases and J 5 bases, with 12 bases left between them. Germline CDR1 reads SGHTA; CDR2 reads FQGTGA. The chain's CDR3 is CASSQLTRYGYTC. CDR3 DNA: TGTGCCAGCAGCCAACTGACAAGGTATGGCTACACCTGC.

To note about this clonotype: With a much larger clone just one base away, this may be a read error. This rearrangement joins TRBV7-2 to TRBJ2-1; 10 nucleotides line up with TRBD1. The junction had 15 bases not matched to a gene; V was cut back by 3 bases and J by 13 bases. The germline V gene encodes CDR1 SGHTA and CDR2 FQGNSA. The CDR3 has 16 amino acids. The CDR3 here is CASSLTGGADYDYQFF. For the CDR3, the DNA is TGTGCCAGCAGCTTGACAGGGGGCGCCGACTATGACTACCAGTTCTTC.

The chain recombines TRBV11-2 with TRBJ2-7; 8 bases align to TRBD1. Germline CDR1 SGHAT, CDR2 FQNNGV. The V segment lost 1 base and the J segment 3 bases; nucleotides outside the gene matches: 2. CDR3 length: 14 residues. The DNA for the CDR3 is TGTGCCAGCAGCTTAGGCGGGACAGGCTACGAGCAGTACTTC. Protein product: CASSLGGTGYEQYF.

Turning to this clonotype: This is likely a read error, given that the CDR3 carries no conserved phenylalanine or tryptophan at its end. The DNA is omitted, as the CDR3 cannot be located on it reliably, and the CDR3 follows TCRdb's listing. The chain recombines TRBV7-9 with TRBJ1-1. Germline CDR1 reads SEHNR; CDR2 reads FQNEAQ (reference sequence). The CDR3 sequence runs 13 residues, both termini included. CDR3 region: CASSSPDTREFGP.